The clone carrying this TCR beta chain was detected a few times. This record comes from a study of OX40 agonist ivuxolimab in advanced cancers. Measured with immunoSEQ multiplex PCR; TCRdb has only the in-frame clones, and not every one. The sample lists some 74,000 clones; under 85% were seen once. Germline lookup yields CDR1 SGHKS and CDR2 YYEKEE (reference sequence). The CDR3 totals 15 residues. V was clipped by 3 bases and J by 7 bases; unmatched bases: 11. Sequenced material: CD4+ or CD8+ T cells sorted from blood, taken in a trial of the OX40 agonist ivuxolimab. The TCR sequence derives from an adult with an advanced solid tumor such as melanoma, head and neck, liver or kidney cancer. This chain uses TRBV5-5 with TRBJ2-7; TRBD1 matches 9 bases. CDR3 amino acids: CASSSRTGAFWEQYF. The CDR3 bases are TGTGCCAGCAGCTCCCGGACAGGGGCCTTTTGGGAGCAGTACTTC.